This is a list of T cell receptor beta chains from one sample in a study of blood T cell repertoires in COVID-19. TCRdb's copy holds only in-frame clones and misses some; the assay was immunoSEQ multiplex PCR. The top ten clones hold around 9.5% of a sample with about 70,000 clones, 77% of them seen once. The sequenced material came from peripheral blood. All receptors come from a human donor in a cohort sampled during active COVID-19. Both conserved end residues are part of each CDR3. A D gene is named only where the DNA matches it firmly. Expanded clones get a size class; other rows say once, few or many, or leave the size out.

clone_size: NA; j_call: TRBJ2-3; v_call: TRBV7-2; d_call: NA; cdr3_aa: CASSLERSDTQYF; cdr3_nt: TGTGCCAGCAGCTTAGAGAGGTCAGATACGCAGTATTTT
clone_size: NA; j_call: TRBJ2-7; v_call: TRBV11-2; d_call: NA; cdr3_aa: CASSPGLVYEQYF; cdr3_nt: TGTGCCAGCAGCCCAGGACTGGTTTACGAGCAGTACTTC
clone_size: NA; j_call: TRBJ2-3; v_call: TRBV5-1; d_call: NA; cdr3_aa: CASSLSRTDTQYF; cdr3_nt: TGCGCCAGCAGCTTGAGTAGAACAGATACGCAGTATTTT
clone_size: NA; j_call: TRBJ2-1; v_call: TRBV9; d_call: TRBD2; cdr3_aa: CASSLRRGGGGYNEQFF; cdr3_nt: TGTGCCAGCAGCTTACGACGGGGGGGCGGCGGATACAATGAGCAGTTCTTC
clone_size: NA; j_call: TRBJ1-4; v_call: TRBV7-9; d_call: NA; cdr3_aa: CASSLGGPIEEKLFF; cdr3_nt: TGTGCCAGCAGCTTAGGGGGGCCCATCGAAGAAAAACTGTTTTTT
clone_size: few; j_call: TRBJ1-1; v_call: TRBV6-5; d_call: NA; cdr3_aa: CASSYGLRVRDTEAFF; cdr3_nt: TGTGCCAGCAGCTACGGACTTAGGGTGAGGGACACTGAAGCTTTCTTT
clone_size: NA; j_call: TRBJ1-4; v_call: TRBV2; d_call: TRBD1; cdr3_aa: CASSRGQGDEKLFF; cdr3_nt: TGTGCCAGCAGCCGGGGACAGGGCGATGAAAAACTGTTTTTT
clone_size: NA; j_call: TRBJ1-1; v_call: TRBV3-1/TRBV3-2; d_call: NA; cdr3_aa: CASSQGRSGNTEAFF; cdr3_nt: TGTGCCAGCAGCCAAGGGAGGTCAGGGAACACTGAAGCTTTCTTT
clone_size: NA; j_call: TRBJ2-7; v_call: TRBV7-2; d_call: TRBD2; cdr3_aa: CASRETVTSGVYEQYF; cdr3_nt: TGTGCCAGCAGGGAGACGGTAACTAGCGGGGTATACGAGCAGTACTTC
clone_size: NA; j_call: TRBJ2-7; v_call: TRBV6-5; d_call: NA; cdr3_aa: CASITGGATYEQYF; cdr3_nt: TGTGCCAGCATTACAGGGGGGGCTACATACGAGCAGTACTTC
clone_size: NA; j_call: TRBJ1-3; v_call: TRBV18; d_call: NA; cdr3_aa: CASSPVSSGNTIYF; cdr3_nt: TGTGCCAGCTCACCGGTGAGCTCTGGAAACACCATATATTTT
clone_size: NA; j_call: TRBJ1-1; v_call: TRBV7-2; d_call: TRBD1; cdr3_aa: CASSLGGGAPPFF; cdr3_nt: TGTGCCAGCAGCTTAGGAGGGGGCGCCCCTCCTTTCTTT
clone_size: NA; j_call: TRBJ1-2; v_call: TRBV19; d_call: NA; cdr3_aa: CASSTQSNRVLDGYTF; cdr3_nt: TGTGCCAGTAGTACCCAAAGCAACAGGGTTCTGGATGGCTACACCTTC
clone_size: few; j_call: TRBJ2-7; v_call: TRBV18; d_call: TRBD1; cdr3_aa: CASSPTGVPAYEQYF; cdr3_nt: TGTGCCAGCTCACCAACAGGGGTACCAGCCTACGAGCAGTACTTC
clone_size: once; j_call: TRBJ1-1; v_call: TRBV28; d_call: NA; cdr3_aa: CASSLRQGPMNTEAFF; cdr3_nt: TGTGCCAGCAGTCTACGGCAGGGGCCTATGAACACTGAAGCTTTCTTT
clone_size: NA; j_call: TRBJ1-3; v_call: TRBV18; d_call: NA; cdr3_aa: CASSPQGTISGNTIYF; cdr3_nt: TGTGCCAGCTCACCGCAAGGGACTATCTCTGGAAACACCATATATTTT
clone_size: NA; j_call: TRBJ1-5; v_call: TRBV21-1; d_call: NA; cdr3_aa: CASSGYADRGLCQPQHF; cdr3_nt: TGTGCCAGCAGCGGGTATGCCGACAGGGGTCTCTGTCAGCCCCAGCATTTT
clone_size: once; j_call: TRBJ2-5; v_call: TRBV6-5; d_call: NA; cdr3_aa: CASQYQETQYF; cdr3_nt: TGTGCCAGTCAGTACCAAGAGACCCAGTACTTC
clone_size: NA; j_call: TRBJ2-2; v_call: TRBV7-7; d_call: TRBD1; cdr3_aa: CASSRTGGGPGELFF; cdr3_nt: TGTGCCAGCAGCCGTACAGGGGGCGGTCCCGGGGAGCTGTTTTTT
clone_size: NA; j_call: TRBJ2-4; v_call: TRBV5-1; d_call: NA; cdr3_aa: CASSPGSAKNIQYF; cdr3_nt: TGCGCCAGCAGTCCGGGATCAGCCAAAAACATTCAGTACTTC
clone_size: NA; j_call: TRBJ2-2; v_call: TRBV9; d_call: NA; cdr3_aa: CASSAYRVGELFF; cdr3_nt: TGTGCCAGCAGCGCCTACAGGGTCGGGGAGCTGTTTTTT
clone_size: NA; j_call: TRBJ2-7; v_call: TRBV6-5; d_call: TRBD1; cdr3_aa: CASIGTGAYEQYF; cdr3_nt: TGTGCCAGCATCGGAACAGGGGCCTACGAGCAGTACTTC
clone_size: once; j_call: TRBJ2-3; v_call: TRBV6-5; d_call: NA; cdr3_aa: CASSSGPATQYF; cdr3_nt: TGTGCCAGCAGTTCCGGCCCAGCGACGCAGTATTTT
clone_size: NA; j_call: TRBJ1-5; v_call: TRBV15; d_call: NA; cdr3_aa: CATSRYGGSQPQHF; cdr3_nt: TGTGCCACCAGCAGATACGGGGGGTCTCAGCCCCAGCATTTT
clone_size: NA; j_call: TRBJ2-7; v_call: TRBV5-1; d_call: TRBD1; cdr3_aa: CASSSSLQGQGGSEQYF; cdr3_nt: TGCGCCAGCAGCTCCTCTCTCCAGGGACAGGGGGGGTCCGAGCAGTACTTC